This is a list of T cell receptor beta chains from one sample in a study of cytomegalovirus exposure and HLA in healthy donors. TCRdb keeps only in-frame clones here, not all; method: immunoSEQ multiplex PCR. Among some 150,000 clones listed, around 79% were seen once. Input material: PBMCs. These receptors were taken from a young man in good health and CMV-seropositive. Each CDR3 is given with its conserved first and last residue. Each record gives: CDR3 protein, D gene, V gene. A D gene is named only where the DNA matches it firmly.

CDR3: CASSHRATYEQYF
D: .
V: TRBV19

CDR3: CASSPRTQTSTDTQYF
D: .
V: TRBV7-9

CDR3: CASSPPGDSSYEKYF
D: .
V: TRBV6-1

CDR3: CASRQRAGGLNNEQFF
D: TRBD2
V: TRBV2

CDR3: CASSSSGASPLHF
D: .
V: TRBV7-2

CDR3: CASSLSSNQPQHF
D: .
V: TRBV7-9

CDR3: CAWSPGRGGGYEQYF
D: TRBD2
V: TRBV30

CDR3: CASSRGGRAWNYGYTF
D: .
V: TRBV19

CDR3: CASSSNRDRGGEAFF
D: TRBD1
V: TRBV28

CDR3: CASSPGRLAGGGRQETQYF
D: TRBD2
V: TRBV7-2

CDR3: CASSPGGISYEQYF
D: .
V: TRBV5-4

CDR3: CAISRVSQDNEQFF
D: .
V: TRBV10-3

CDR3: CASSQGSSGEDTQYF
D: TRBD2
V: TRBV4-2

CDR3: CASSLKGQGYNEQFF
D: TRBD1
V: TRBV27

CDR3: CASSEFEGGADTQYF
D: .
V: TRBV6-1

CDR3: CASSPWTGGANGLTF
D: TRBD1
V: TRBV19

CDR3: CASSLRGGSYNEQFF
D: TRBD2
V: TRBV7-6

CDR3: CASSLLAGVTGELFF
D: TRBD2
V: TRBV28

CDR3: CASSEGTSGNEQFF
D: TRBD2
V: TRBV6-4

CDR3: CASSVLQGGEQYF
D: .
V: TRBV7-2

CDR3: CAWRAGSSYEQYF
D: TRBD2
V: TRBV30

CDR3: CSVLLGELFF
D: .
V: TRBV29-1

CDR3: CASARLVANEKLFF
D: .
V: TRBV6-1

CDR3: CASSGEGQGNQPQHF
D: TRBD1
V: TRBV2

CDR3: CASSLFHAPPHGETQYF
D: .
V: TRBV11-2

CDR3: CSVTGTGNYEQYF
D: TRBD1
V: TRBV29-1

CDR3: CASSLGAHPDTQYF
D: .
V: TRBV7-8

CDR3: CASSSSGGLGNQPQHF
D: TRBD1
V: TRBV5-4

CDR3: CASSDSGEPQDTQYF
D: TRBD2
V: TRBV25-1

CDR3: CASSSDRANSPLHF
D: TRBD1
V: TRBV28

CDR3: CASSYSAEGHSPLHF
D: .
V: TRBV6-6

CDR3: CASRFGSSGTYEQYF
D: TRBD2
V: TRBV5-5

CDR3: CASSVEGGGGANVLTF
D: .
V: TRBV9

CDR3: CATSRGSGGRLGELFF
D: TRBD2
V: TRBV15

CDR3: CASSYLKGTTYNEQFF
D: TRBD2
V: TRBV6-6

CDR3: CASSRQGAGLKNTEAFF
D: TRBD1
V: TRBV19

CDR3: CASSSTGFSYEQYF
D: TRBD1
V: TRBV5-1

CDR3: CASSSNMDLTQYF
D: .
V: TRBV5-6

CDR3: CASSQERQIISYEQYF
D: .
V: TRBV4-1

CDR3: CASSLGATGELFF
D: .
V: TRBV5-4

CDR3: CASRQVYEQYF
D: .
V: TRBV21-1

CDR3: CASARGTSGHSTDTQYF
D: TRBD2
V: TRBV11-3

CDR3: CASSLGAGVEQYF
D: TRBD2
V: TRBV28

CDR3: CASSHTLNTEAFF
D: .
V: TRBV4-1

CDR3: CASRSILANEKLFF
D: .
V: TRBV27

CDR3: CASSPLGQDSYEQYF
D: TRBD1
V: TRBV7-8

CDR3: CAWSVGPGGGQYF
D: TRBD2
V: TRBV30

CDR3: CAWTAPGGWEKLFF
D: TRBD1
V: TRBV30

CDR3: CASRPQTGVNYGYTF
D: TRBD1
V: TRBV28

CDR3: CASSAQPGLRDTQYF
D: .
V: TRBV9

CDR3: CASSLRHSGSTDTQYF
D: .
V: TRBV7-4

CDR3: CASSRRDRSYNEQFF
D: TRBD1
V: TRBV18